This T cell receptor beta chain was identified in a study of T cells in Graves' hyperthyroidism and ophthalmopathy. The study's findings and limits: Onset of ophthalmopathy came a median 6.5 months after the model predicted it. Among clonotypes expanded in thyroid above 0.001, most were also found in blood.

The table lists this clonotype with many counts. The antigen is not known. Not enrolled were patients with uncontrolled infection, other autoimmune disease, pregnancy or lactation. Thyroid ultrasound and orbital computed tomography, with clinical symptoms and serum thyroxine and TRAb, informed diagnoses. The TCR beta CDR3 regions underwent amplification using RNA transcripts as the source. TCR CDR3 regions were first amplified by RT-PCR with HTBI primers. TCRdb re-called the multiplex PCR reads through MiXCR, storing one row per CDR3 protein. The data contain about 570,000 distinct CDR3 sequences, around 46% of them seen just once; the ten biggest clones take up under 20%. Trimming stripped 1 base from V and 4 bases from J, with 5 bases between. Germline lookup yields CDR1 LGHNA and CDR2 YNFKEQ. The CDR3 has 12 residues.

The sequenced sample consisted of peripheral blood or thyroid tissue (not recorded which). V gene TRBV4-2 combines with J gene TRBJ2-7, with unresolved D. The TCR sequence derives from an adult woman with Graves' disease, either hyperthyroidism or ophthalmopathy (not recorded which). The CDR3 here is CASSQGRYEQYF. The CDR3 region has the DNA TGTGCCAGCAGCCAAGGGCGGTACGAGCAGTACTTC.